This TCR beta chain originates from a study of T cell responses to AZD1222 COVID-19 vaccine. Study outcomes and limitations: Clonal diversity was possibly underestimated, and the donors were mostly white British, with more females.

Generated by immunoSEQ multiplex PCR, the TCRdb table keeps only in-frame clones and is missing some. The sample lists 150,000 to 250,000 clones, about 89% occurring once. The V gene lost 0 bases and the J gene lost 2 bases, with 7 bases spanning the gap. CDR1 GTSNPN and CDR2 SVGIG come from the germline V gene (reference sequence). The CDR3 runs to 13 residues. As regards this clone: Its antigen is not known.

This TCR derives from an adult who received the AZD1222 COVID-19 vaccine. V gene TRBV30 combines with J gene TRBJ1-2; D remains ambiguous. The sequencing here drew on peripheral blood, taken 28 days after the second AZD1222 dose. The CDR3 nucleotides read TGTGCCTGGAGTGTAAACCGGAACTATGGCTACACCTTC. This gives the protein CAWSVNRNYGYTF.